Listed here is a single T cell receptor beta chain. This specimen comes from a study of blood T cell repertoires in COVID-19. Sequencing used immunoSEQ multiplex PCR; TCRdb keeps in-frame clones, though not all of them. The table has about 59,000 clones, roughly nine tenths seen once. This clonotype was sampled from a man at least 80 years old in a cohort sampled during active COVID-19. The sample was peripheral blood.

The DNA of the CDR3 is TGTGCCAGCAGTGAATCAAACAGGGGAAGCGGCTACACCTTC. This encodes CASSESNRGSGYTF. The V call is TRBV6-1, the J call TRBJ1-2, with TRBD1 matching 7 bases. The CDR3 length is 14 residues. Trimming cost V 2 bases and J 8 bases; bases outside gene matches: 8. Germline-derived CDR1 and CDR2 are MNHNS and SASEGT.